These 2 T cell receptor beta chains were all obtained from the same sample, sequenced in a study of blood T cell repertoires in COVID-19. Data came from immunoSEQ multiplex PCR; TCRdb stores just in-frame clones and leaves some out. This sample yields about 350,000 clones, of which about 87% are seen a single time; about 6% belongs to the top ten. Sequenced input: peripheral blood. These receptors all come from a woman aged 50 to 65 with COVID-19, enrolled during active disease.

This chain uses TRBV11-3 with TRBJ2-1; 13 nucleotides agree with TRBD2. The junction had 9 bases not matched to a gene; V was cut back by 5 bases and J by 8 bases. The CDR3 loop spans 16 amino acids. Per germline, CDR1 SGHNT and CDR2 YENEEA. CDR3: CASSAGLAGMGDEQFF. CDR3 nucleotides: TGTGCCAGCAGCGCGGGACTAGCGGGAATGGGGGATGAGCAGTTCTTC.

Comments on this clone: In the same sample, other DNA sequences code for this CDR3. The V gene is TRBV7-3, the J gene TRBJ2-3; 11 bases align to TRBD2. V was clipped by 2 bases and J by 0 bases; unmatched bases: 1. Per the germline V gene, CDR1 is SGHTA and CDR2 is FQGTGA. The CDR3 has 16 residues. CDR3 sequence (DNA): TGTGCCAGCAGCTTACGACTAGCGGGAAGCACAGATACGCAGTATTTT. It codes for CASSLRLAGSTDTQYF.